The clone carrying this TCR beta chain was found many times. Antigen unknown. The data originate from a study of T cell repertoires in cytomegalovirus infection. Study-wide background: Indications of both CMV infection and matching HLA type were provided by public TCR beta signatures. Study outcomes and limitations: Dominating the ex vivo response were HLA-C-restricted CMV-specific TCR beta clonotypes.

This CDR3 has 15 amino acids. Germline lookup yields CDR1 DFQATT and CDR2 SNEGSKA (reference sequence). The V and J ends lost 6 bases and 0 bases respectively, with 16 bases between them. TCRdb analysed the reads with MiXCR anew, one entry per CDR3 protein. The sample lists about 46,000 distinct CDR3 sequences; about 20% were seen once. This clonotype originated in a human donor in good health (CMV status not recorded). Some clones in this sample may be carry-over from other donors' samples. The specimen sequenced was PBMCs, sequenced either directly or after in vitro stimulation (not recorded which). The chain combines TRBV20-1 with TRBJ2-3; D may match TRBD1 or TRBD2 (7 bases each). CDR3 nucleotides: TGCAGTGCATGGCGCCAGGGGGGGAGCACAGATACGCAGTATTTT. It encodes CSAWRQGGSTDTQYF.